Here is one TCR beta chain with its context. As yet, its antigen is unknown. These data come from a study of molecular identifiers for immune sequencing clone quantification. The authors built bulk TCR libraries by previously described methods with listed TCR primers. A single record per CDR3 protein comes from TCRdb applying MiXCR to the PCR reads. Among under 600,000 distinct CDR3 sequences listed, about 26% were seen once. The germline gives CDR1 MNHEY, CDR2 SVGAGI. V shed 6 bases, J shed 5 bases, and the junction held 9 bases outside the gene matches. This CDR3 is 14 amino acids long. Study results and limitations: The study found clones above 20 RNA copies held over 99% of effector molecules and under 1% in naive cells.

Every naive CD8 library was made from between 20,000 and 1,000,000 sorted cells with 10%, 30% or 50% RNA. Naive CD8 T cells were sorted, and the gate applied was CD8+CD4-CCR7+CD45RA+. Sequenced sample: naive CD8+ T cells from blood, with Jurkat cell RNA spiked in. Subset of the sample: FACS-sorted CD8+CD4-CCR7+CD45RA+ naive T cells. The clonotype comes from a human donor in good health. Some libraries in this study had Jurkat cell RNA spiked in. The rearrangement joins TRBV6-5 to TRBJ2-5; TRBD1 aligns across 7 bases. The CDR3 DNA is TGTGCCAGCAGCATGACAGGGAATGTGGAGACCCAGTACTTC. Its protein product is CASSMTGNVETQYF.